The present entry profiles one TCR beta chain with its context. Antigen: not known. Germline lookup yields CDR1 LNHDA and CDR2 SQIVND (reference sequence). CDR3 length: 14 amino acids. The V end was cut by 5 bases, the J end by 6 bases, with 17 bases between. The sample belongs to a study of cytomegalovirus exposure and HLA in healthy donors. Profiling relied on immunoSEQ multiplex PCR, and the TCRdb table lists in-frame clones only, not all of them. The sample holds about 120,000 clones, 89% seen once. Study-wide findings and caveats: The study designated over 150 TCR beta chains cytomegalovirus-associated.

The TCR sequence derives from a woman between 18 and 29 years old in good health and CMV-seronegative. The chain is built from TRBV19 and TRBJ2-7; D is perhaps TRBD2 (6 bases). The sample comprised PBMCs. As DNA, the CDR3 is TGTGCCAGTAGTTTTAGCGGAGTGGAGGGCGAGCAGTACTTC. Translating gives CASSFSGVEGEQYF.